These 9 T cell receptor beta chains share one sample of origin, sequenced in a study of control samples from healthy donors and cancer patients. The method was immunoSEQ multiplex PCR; TCRdb's version includes in-frame clones alone and lacks a portion of them. The sample holds roughly 220,000 clones; about 95% are singletons and the top ten take about 1.6%. The specimen was blood. These receptors originate from a man between 50 and 59 years old in good health.

CDR3 sequence: CASSFSAGGSRFTGELFF. The CDR3 DNA sequence: TGTGCCAGCAGTTTCTCAGCGGGGGGGAGTAGATTCACCGGGGAGCTGTTTTTT. This sequence joins TRBV28 and TRBJ2-2; 10 positions match TRBD2. J was trimmed by 4 bases and V by 3 bases; bases with no gene match: 11. The CDR3 has 18 amino acids. CDR1 MDHEN and CDR2 SYDVKM come from the germline V gene.

The V and J genes are TRBV3-1 (or the pseudogene TRBV3-2) and TRBJ2-2; 11 nucleotides align to TRBD2. The germline V gene has CDR1 LGHDT and CDR2 YNNKEL (reference sequence). This CDR3 spans 15 amino acids. V was clipped by 9 bases and J by 2 bases; unmatched bases: 5. The DNA of the CDR3 is TGTGCCAGTCGGGGGACTAGCGGCAACACCGGGGAGCTGTTTTTT. Translating gives CASRGTSGNTGELFF.

This sequence joins TRBV5-4 and TRBJ2-3; 8 bases are a match to TRBD2. This CDR3 has 17 amino acids. V lost 0 bases, J lost 0 bases, and 6 bases stayed unmatched. CDR1 is SGHNT, CDR2 YYREEE, per germline (reference sequence). As DNA, the CDR3 is TGTGCCAGCAGCTTGGACGGGCGGGGGGTTAGCACAGATACGCAGTATTTT. Protein product: CASSLDGRGVSTDTQYF.

The chain uses TRBV7-6 and TRBJ1-4, with TRBD1 as a possible D gene (6 bases). The V end was cut by 4 bases, the J end by 8 bases, with 17 bases between. Germline-derived CDR1 and CDR2 are SGHVS and FNYEAQ. This CDR3 region has 15 residues. CDR3 amino acids: CASSSNWGPLEKLFF. In DNA, the CDR3 is TGTGCCAGCAGCTCTAATTGGGGGCCCCTGGAAAAACTGTTTTTT.

The chain carries TRBV7-9 and TRBJ1-6; TRBD1 is a possible D gene (5 bases). Between the trimmed V and J ends, which lost 5 bases and 10 bases, there was a span of 21 bases. Germline values: CDR1 SEHNR, CDR2 FQNEAQ (reference sequence). The CDR3 length is 16 residues. The CDR3 bases are TGTGCCAGCAGCCAGAGAAACTCGGGGGAAGGCTCACCCCTCCACTTT. This gives the protein CASSQRNSGEGSPLHF.

CDR3 loop: CASRPGTAETQYF. In nucleotides, the CDR3 is TGTGCCAGCAGACCCGGGACTGCGGAGACCCAGTACTTC. This chain connects TRBV6-5 to TRBJ2-5; the D gene is possibly TRBD2 (6 bases). Germline V gives CDR1 MNHEY, CDR2 SVGAGI. Trimming pared 6 bases from V and 5 bases from J, leaving 13 bases between. The CDR3 runs to 13 residues.

A single count supports this clone. V gene TRBV19 combines with J gene TRBJ2-6; the match to TRBD2 covers 7 bases. CDR1 is LNHDA, CDR2 SQIVND, per germline (reference sequence). V trimming: 4 bases; J trimming: 4 bases; junction bases outside the gene matches: 10. The CDR3 extends over 17 amino acids. CDR3 DNA: TGTGCCAGTAGTAATGCCGGGAGGACGAGGGGGGCCAACGTCCTGACTTTC. Translated, it gives CASSNAGRTRGANVLTF. The full variable domain, its missing parts supplied by reference TRBV19 and TRBJ2-6, is DGGITQSPKYLFRKEGQNVTLSCEQNLNHDAMYWYRQDPGQGLRLIYYSQIVNDFQKGDIAEGYSVSREKKESFPLTVTSAQKNPTAFYLCASSNAGRTRGANVLTFGAGSRLTVL.

The gene calls are TRBV28 and TRBJ1-4; no firm D call. The CDR3 loop spans 14 amino acids. Trimming shortened V by 5 bases and J by 0 bases, and 7 bases separated the two germline ends. CDR1 and CDR2 (germline): MDHEN, SYDVKM. In DNA form, the CDR3 reads TGTGCCAGCAGTATTACAGCAACTAATGAAAAACTGTTTTTT. As protein: CASSITATNEKLFF.

The V call is TRBV5-1, the J call TRBJ1-1, with D perhaps TRBD1 (6 bases). Trimming cost V 0 bases and J 5 bases, with 20 bases left between them. CDR3 length: 17 amino acids. Germline lookup yields CDR1 SGHRS and CDR2 YFSETQ. The CDR3 loop is CASSLDPGEAGVTEAFF. The CDR3 bases are TGCGCCAGCAGCTTGGATCCAGGGGAGGCCGGAGTGACTGAAGCTTTCTTT.